These 28 T cell receptor beta chains share one sample of origin, sequenced in a study of T cell clones after liver transplantation. Clones were sequenced by immunoSEQ multiplex PCR, and TCRdb holds only the in-frame ones, with some missing. The top ten clones hold less than 3% of a sample with around 97,000 clones, under 90% of them seen once. The sample here was CD4+ T cells from blood, taken around 4 years after liver transplant. Every receptor here comes from a human patient who received a liver transplant. Some T cells may be supplied by the graft donor.

The rearrangement uses TRBV19 and TRBJ2-7, with 9 bases fitting TRBD1. J gave up 5 bases and V 6 bases, and 5 bases lay outside the gene matches. This CDR3 is 13 amino acids long. Germline V lookup: CDR1 LNHDA, CDR2 SQIVND (reference sequence). Here the CDR3 reads CASRDRGINEQYF. The DNA of the CDR3 is TGTGCCAGTAGGGACAGGGGAATCAACGAGCAGTACTTC.

The chain is built from TRBV19 and TRBJ2-6, with a possible D match to TRBD1 (5 bases). The CDR3 covers 18 residues. V lost 4 bases and J lost 0, with 16 bases in between. Germline CDR1 LNHDA, CDR2 SQIVND (reference sequence). This CDR3 is CASSRGESSYSGANVLTF. The DNA for the CDR3 is TGTGCCAGTAGTAGGGGCGAGAGTAGCTACTCTGGGGCCAACGTCCTGACTTTC.

The chain combines TRBV5-1 with TRBJ1-4; a possible D gene is TRBD1 (5 bases). The V end was cut by 2 bases, the J end by 1 base, with 12 bases between. CDR1 SGHRS and CDR2 YFSETQ come from the germline V gene. The CDR3 has 16 residues. The DNA for the CDR3 is TGCGCCAGCAGCTTCGCAGGGCCTCAAACTAATGAAAAACTGTTTTTT. It yields the protein CASSFAGPQTNEKLFF.

V gene TRBV10-3 combines with J gene TRBJ1-5; 7 bases agree with TRBD1. The CDR3 is 14 amino acids. With V trimmed by 4 bases and J by 2 bases, 2 bases remained unmatched. CDR1 is ENHRY, CDR2 SYGVKD, per germline. In DNA, the CDR3 is TGTGCCATCAGTGGAACAGGGGGCAATCAGCCCCAGCATTTT. Protein sequence: CAISGTGGNQPQHF.

The rearrangement joins TRBV28 to TRBJ2-7; D is possibly TRBD1 (5 bases). The CDR3 contains 15 residues. In germline, CDR1 is MDHEN, CDR2 SYDVKM. The V gene lost 3 bases and the J gene lost 1 base, with 13 bases spanning the gap. The CDR3 DNA reads as TGTGCCAGCAGTTTGAAGACAGTGGGGTCCTACGAGCAGTACTTC. Its translation is CASSLKTVGSYEQYF. The full variable domain, completed using reference TRBV28 and TRBJ2-7, is DVKVTQSSRYLVKRTGEKVFLECVQDMDHENMFWYRQDPGLGLRLIYFSYDVKMKEKGDIPEGYSVSREKKERFSLILESASTNQTSMYLCASSLKTVGSYEQYFGPGTRLTVT.

The V gene is TRBV10-3, the J gene TRBJ2-3, with D hard to call. The CDR3 is 15 amino acids. The germline CDR1 and CDR2 sequences are ENHRY and SYGVKD. Trimming removed 3 bases from V and 0 bases from J, with 10 bases in between. CDR3 bases: TGTGCCATCAGTGAAGTGGGAACTAGCACAGATACGCAGTATTTT. This gives the protein CAISEVGTSTDTQYF.

The rearrangement joins TRBV5-1 to TRBJ1-1; D is uncertain. Germline assignment: CDR1 SGHRS and CDR2 YFSETQ. Trimming shortened V by 5 bases and J by 0 bases, and 11 bases separated the two germline ends. The CDR3 totals 14 residues. In nucleotides, the CDR3 is TGCGCCAGCAGTGGCGGGTCGGTGAACACTGAAGCTTTCTTT. Translating it yields CASSGGSVNTEAFF.

This clone was counted a few times. J is TRBJ1-2 and V is TRBV14; D remains ambiguous. Trimming took 0 bases from V and 5 from J, leaving 7 bases between them. The CDR3 extends over 13 amino acids. CDR1 and CDR2 from the germline V gene are SGHDN and FVKESK. The DNA for the CDR3 is TGTGCCAGCAGCCAAGATTATTCTTATGGCTACACCTTC. This gives the protein CASSQDYSYGYTF.

This chain uses TRBV5-1 with TRBJ1-1; no definite D call. Germline CDR1 and CDR2: SGHRS and YFSETQ. The CDR3 has 13 amino acids. V lost 0 bases to trimming and J lost 0 bases, with 3 bases between them. The CDR3 region has the DNA TGCGCCAGCAGCTTGGGGGTGAACACTGAAGCTTTCTTT. Translated: CASSLGVNTEAFF.

The V and J genes are TRBV5-1 and TRBJ2-3; D may be TRBD1 (6 bases). This CDR3 spans 15 amino acids. The germline V and J ends were trimmed by 0 bases and 1 base, with 9 bases remaining between them. Germline V gene sequence: CDR1 SGHRS, CDR2 YFSETQ. Written as DNA, the CDR3 is TGCGCCAGCAGCTTGGCAGGGGCGCGCACAGATACGCAGTATTTT. Its translation is CASSLAGARTDTQYF.

The V call is TRBV6-5, the J call TRBJ2-7, with a weak D call TRBD1 (7 bases). CDR1 and CDR2 (germline): MNHEY, SVGAGI. The CDR3 has 14 residues. V lost 6 bases and J 5 bases, leaving 17 bases between the germline ends. CDR3 region: CASRKSGGRHEQYF. The CDR3 DNA follows: TGTGCCAGCAGGAAATCAGGGGGGCGGCACGAGCAGTACTTC.

The chain is built from TRBV5-4 and TRBJ2-1; 9 nucleotides line up with TRBD1. Germline CDR1 and CDR2: SGHNT and YYREEE (reference sequence). The CDR3 has 15 amino acids. J lost 2 bases, V lost 5 bases, and 5 bases had no gene match. In DNA, the CDR3 is TGTGCCAGCAGGCCGGACAGGGGTCCCTACAATGAGCAGTTCTTC. Its translation: CASRPDRGPYNEQFF.

This chain uses TRBV5-6 with TRBJ2-2; 10 nucleotides align to TRBD1. With V trimmed by 4 bases and J by 9 bases, 9 bases remained unmatched. The CDR3 runs 15 residues. The V gene's germline CDR1 is SGHDT and CDR2 YYEEEE. In DNA form, the CDR3 reads TGTGCCAGCAGCGGGACGGGACAGGGGACTAGGGAGCTGTTTTTT. Its translation is CASSGTGQGTRELFF.

The V and J genes are TRBV28 and TRBJ2-4; D is undetermined. Germline loops: CDR1 MDHEN, CDR2 SYDVKM. V was clipped by 4 bases and J by 8 bases, with 18 bases between them. The CDR3 extends over 15 amino acids. This CDR3 reads CASSWWGKAQDIQYF. CDR3 DNA sequence: TGTGCCAGCAGTTGGTGGGGAAAGGCCCAAGACATTCAGTACTTC.

The chain links TRBV29-1 to TRBJ1-5, with D possibly being TRBD1 (5 bases). The CDR3 has 14 amino acids. CDR1 and CDR2 from the germline V gene are SQVTM and ANQGSEA. V was trimmed by 6 bases and J by 0 bases, leaving 12 bases between them. CDR3 region: CSVKTDSSNQPQHF. The CDR3 DNA reads TGCAGCGTGAAAACCGACAGTAGCAATCAGCCCCAGCATTTT. The whole variable domain, remainder taken from reference TRBV29-1 and TRBJ1-5, is SAVISQKPSRDICQRGTSLTIQCQVDSQVTMMFWYRQQPGQSLTLIATANQGSEATYESGFVIDKFPISRPNLTFSTLTVSNMSPEDSSIYLCSVKTDSSNQPQHFGDGTRLSIL.

The rearrangement uses TRBV27 and TRBJ2-5; D tentatively fits TRBD1 or TRBD2 (5 bases each). Germline V gives CDR1 MNHEY, CDR2 SMNVEV (reference sequence). The CDR3 length is 13 residues. The V end lost 7 bases, the J end lost 4 bases, and 13 bases lay between the germline ends. CDR3: CASMRGGTETQYF. CDR3 bases: TGTGCCAGCATGAGGGGTGGGACAGAGACCCAGTACTTC.

This clone was recorded only once. DNA for the CDR3: TGTGCCAGCAGTTACGAACTGGGAACCAGAAGCTACACCTTC. Protein sequence: CASSYELGTRSYTF. This chain connects TRBV6-5 to TRBJ1-2, with unresolved D. Trimming removed 2 bases at V and 9 bases at J, with 16 bases between. The CDR3 covers 14 residues. Germline-derived CDR1 and CDR2 are MNHEY and SVGAGI.

The chain is built from TRBV19 and TRBJ2-1; TRBD2 aligns across 14 bases. The CDR3 runs to 17 residues. Germline CDR1 LNHDA, CDR2 SQIVND (reference sequence). V lost 3 bases, J lost 6 bases, and 7 bases stayed unmatched. The CDR3 bases are TGTGCCAGTAGTATGACTAGCGGGAGGGATGTTCCCAATGAGCAGTTCTTC. Its protein is CASSMTSGRDVPNEQFF.

This chain connects TRBV5-6 to TRBJ2-5, with a possible D match to TRBD2 (6 bases). V lost 2 bases and J lost 1, with 9 bases in between. The CDR3 spans 14 residues. Germline CDR1 is SGHDT and CDR2 is YYEEEE. The CDR3 sequence: CASSFRRVQETQYF. CDR3 bases: TGTGCCAGCAGCTTCCGGAGGGTCCAAGAGACCCAGTACTTC.

V gene TRBV15 combines with J gene TRBJ2-1; no clear D. V lost 0 bases and J 4 bases, leaving 7 bases between the germline ends. This CDR3 has 14 amino acids. CDR1 and CDR2 from the germline V gene are LNHNV and YYDKDF (reference sequence). The CDR3 region is CATSRDTEYNEQFF. The CDR3 DNA reads TGTGCCACCAGCAGAGATACGGAATACAATGAGCAGTTCTTC.

The rearrangement links TRBV7-9 to TRBJ1-2, with 7 bases fitting TRBD1. V was pared by 3 bases and J by 7 bases, with 5 bases of the junction left unmatched. Per the germline V gene, CDR1 is SEHNR and CDR2 is FQNEAQ (reference sequence). The CDR3 spans 13 residues. CDR3: CASSFTDRAGYTF. DNA of the CDR3: TGTGCCAGCAGCTTTACAGACAGGGCTGGCTACACCTTC.

V usage is TRBV7-2 and J usage is TRBJ2-3, with 7 bases matching TRBD1. The CDR3 covers 16 residues. Losses at the gene ends were 5 bases for V and 1 base for J; bases not matched to a gene: 9. From germline, CDR1 is SGHTA and CDR2 FQGNSA. The DNA for the CDR3 is TGTGCCAGCAGCCACCACAGGGGTTCTCGCACAGATACGCAGTATTTT. Its translation is CASSHHRGSRTDTQYF.

The chain has TRBV6-5 and TRBJ2-6; the D gene is possibly TRBD1 (5 bases). CDR3 size: 14 residues. Trimming cost V 8 bases and J 0 bases, with 8 bases left between them. CDR1 is MNHEY, CDR2 SVGAGI, per germline. CDR3: CASDSFSGANVLTF. CDR3 bases: TGTGCCAGCGACAGTTTCTCTGGGGCCAACGTCCTGACTTTC.

The gene calls are TRBV19 and TRBJ2-1; D not resolved. This CDR3 region has 17 residues. V was cut by 7 bases and J by 0 bases, with 19 bases left in between. CDR1 is LNHDA, CDR2 SQIVND, per germline (reference sequence). The CDR3 here is CASTPTGAGSSYNEQFF. Here the CDR3 DNA reads TGTGCCAGTACCCCCACGGGCGCCGGTAGCTCCTACAATGAGCAGTTCTTC.

V gene TRBV5-1 combines with J gene TRBJ1-5; D uncertain. Germline V lookup: CDR1 SGHRS, CDR2 YFSETQ. This CDR3 comprises 13 residues. V lost 4 bases and J 0 bases, leaving 5 bases between the germline ends. DNA for the CDR3: TGCGCCAGCAGCCTCAATAGCAATCAGCCCCAGCATTTT. Translating it yields CASSLNSNQPQHF. The full variable domain, rest sourced from reference TRBV5-1 and TRBJ1-5, is KAGVTQTPRYLIKTRGQQVTLSCSPISGHRSVSWYQQTPGQGLQFLFEYFSETQRNKGNFPGRFSGRQFSNSRSEMNVSTLELGDSALYLCASSLNSNQPQHFGDGTRLSIL.

J is TRBJ1-2 and V is TRBV2; D call uncertain. Germline V gene sequence: CDR1 SNHLY, CDR2 FYNNEI. The CDR3 has 13 amino acids. Trimming shortened V by 2 bases and J by 4 bases, and 8 bases separated the two germline ends. The DNA of the CDR3 is TGTGCCAGCAGTGAACGGGCGGGCTATGGCTACACCTTC. Protein sequence: CASSERAGYGYTF.

The rearrangement uses TRBV4-2 and TRBJ2-3; 8 bases agree with TRBD1. J gave up 2 bases and V 0 bases, and 7 bases lay outside the gene matches. CDR1 is LGHNA, CDR2 YNFKEQ, per germline. The CDR3 covers 17 residues. The CDR3 DNA sequence: TGTGCCAGCAGCCAAGATATTGGGACAGGCAACACAGATACGCAGTATTTT. It yields the protein CASSQDIGTGNTDTQYF.

V and J are TRBV7-8 and TRBJ2-1; the D gene is possibly TRBD2 (5 bases). Looked up from germline, CDR1 is SGHVS and CDR2 is FQNEAQ. Between the trimmed V and J ends, which lost 5 bases and 12 bases, there was a span of 14 bases. This CDR3 is built from 12 residues. In DNA form, the CDR3 reads TGTGCCAGCAGCACCGGACCTCGGGGGCAGTTCTTC. It codes for CASSTGPRGQFF.